This T cell receptor (beta chain) emerged from a study of identical twins. Germline V gene lookup returns CDR1 SEHNR and CDR2 FQNEAQ (reference sequence). The CDR3 runs 15 residues. The V segment lost 1 base and the J segment 1 base; nucleotides outside the gene matches: 3. TCRdb fed the 5' RACE reads into MiXCR, producing one record per CDR3 protein. The repertoire consists of 450,000 or so distinct CDR3 sequences, with 20% to 25% occurring once and the leading ten covering over 2.5%. These records were also assigned to another study, of T cells expressing NK-cell markers.

The sample was CD4+ T cells sorted from blood. The genes are TRBV7-9 and TRBJ1-1; 7 bases match TRBD1. The receptor's source is a young woman in good health. The CDR3 DNA reads as TGTGCCAGCAGCTTAGGGGGACAGCCGAACACTGAAGCTTTCTTT. As protein: CASSLGGQPNTEAFF. Using reference TRBV7-9 and TRBJ1-1 for the parts outside the CDR3, the full variable domain is DTGVSQNPRHKITKRGQNVTFRCDPISEHNRLYWYRQTLGQGPEFLTYFQNEAQLEKSRLLSDRFSAERPKGSFSTLEIQRTEQGDSAMYLCASSLGGQPNTEAFFGQGTRLTVV.